This entry features one T cell receptor (beta chain) sequence. This record belongs to a study of T cell changes during pregnancy in multiple sclerosis. There are 13 residues in the CDR3. Per germline, CDR1 MNHEY and CDR2 SMNVEV (reference sequence). Trimming shortened V by 5 bases and J by 8 bases, and 13 bases separated the two germline ends. Profiled with immunoSEQ multiplex PCR; TCRdb holds only in-frame clones, not every one. This sample has tens of thousands of clones; approximately 80% occur once, and the top ten carry around 16%. The source is a female donor in good health, enrolled as a control in a pregnancy study. This chain joins TRBV27 and TRBJ2-1; tentatively, D is TRBD1 (6 bases). Sequencing used CD8+ T cells from peripheral blood mononuclear cells, obtained in the first trimester of pregnancy. The CDR3 DNA is TGTGCCAGCAGTCCGGGACAACCGCATGAGCAGTTCTTC. It yields the protein CASSPGQPHEQFF.